This T cell receptor (beta chain) is from a study of blood T cell repertoires in COVID-19. The wider study: Whether acute or convalescent, the COVID-19 samples came from the United States, Italy and Spain.

The table came from immunoSEQ multiplex PCR; TCRdb's copy has only in-frame clones and leaves some out. Of around 130,000 clones in the sample, about 80% are singletons; the top ten hold approximately 1.8%. V lost 4 bases and J lost 6; bases outside the gene matches: 7. The CDR3 spans 14 residues. Germline V gene data show CDR1 as LNHDA and CDR2 as SQIVND (reference sequence). What was sequenced was PBMCs or T cells enriched from blood (not recorded which). This chain joins TRBV19 and TRBJ2-7; 9 bases align to TRBD2. The source is a woman aged 18-30 years who had been exposed to COVID-19. CDR3 in DNA: TGTGCCAGTAGTAGGCTAGCGGGAAGGGCCGAGCAGTACTTC. Encoded protein: CASSRLAGRAEQYF.